This entry is about one TCR beta chain. As yet, its antigen is unknown. The assay was immunoSEQ multiplex PCR, and TCRdb's table has in-frame clones only and misses some. The sample has 14,000 or so clones; 76% are singletons. The record originates from a study of vaccination effects on CD4 cells after COVID-19. After expansion with viral peptide pools in the ViraFEST assay, antigen-specific CD4+ T cells were sequenced. Cultured cells yielded isolated CD4+ T cells after nine to ten days. Among the vaccine recipients, none had a prior SARS-CoV-2 infection, and nucleocapsid antibodies were negative. Each culture had half its medium swapped for IL-2 medium on days 3 and 7. Germline CDR1 is SEHNR and CDR2 is FQNEAQ (reference sequence). Trimming took 5 bases from V and 7 from J; bases not matched to a gene: 13. This CDR3 is built from 16 residues. Study outcomes and limitations: Few convalescent patients were studied, and early post-infection samples were lacking. In healthy vaccinees, only 1 of 255 vaccine-induced clones cross-reacted with common cold coronaviruses.

The sample in question was CD4+ T cells from PBMCs cultured with HCoV-229E spike peptides, obtained before COVID-19 vaccination. This TCR was recovered from a human donor who received a COVID-19 vaccine. The chain links TRBV7-9 to TRBJ1-4; TRBD1 matches at 7 bases. The CDR3 sequence: CASSPRTRGQGEKLFF. The CDR3 DNA reads as TGTGCCAGCAGCCCCCGGACGAGGGGGCAAGGTGAAAAACTGTTTTTT.